This is a list of T cell receptor beta chains from one sample in a study of T-cell memory formation after mild COVID-19. TCRdb processed the 5' RACE reads anew with MiXCR; each CDR3 protein has one entry. The sample contains some 130,000 distinct CDR3 sequences, approximately 26% of which appear only once. The sequenced sample consisted of PBMCs or a T cell subset sorted from them (not recorded which). These receptors were taken from an adult woman who had mild COVID-19 (a few samples of this study predate the infection). Cell type and time point are not known. Each CDR3 is given with its conserved first and last residue. Expanded clones get a size class; other rows say once, few or many, or leave the size out.

J gene | clone size | V gene | CDR3 protein
TRBJ1-1 | . | TRBV12-3/TRBV12-4 | CAIRGGGFTEAFF
TRBJ1-6 | . | TRBV7-9 | CASSFGLLDSPLHF
TRBJ2-7 | . | TRBV6-6 | CASSYVAGGIDEQYF
TRBJ2-7 | . | TRBV7-2 | CASSPRQGAHEQYF
TRBJ2-3 | few | TRBV9 | CASSVVSLAGDTQYF
TRBJ2-5 | few | TRBV7-9 | CASSFTPGVPRQETQYF
TRBJ2-3 | . | TRBV2 | CASSGTSGSRNTQYF
TRBJ2-5 | few | TRBV6-1 | CASRNDRGRETQYF
TRBJ2-7 | few | TRBV4-1 | CASSQEVRQSYEQYF
TRBJ2-7 | . | TRBV7-9 | CASSHPTVEALEQYF
TRBJ1-4 | few | TRBV7-9 | CASSPTGINEKLFF
TRBJ2-1 | . | TRBV15 | CATSPRRGSISYNEQFF
TRBJ2-7 | few | TRBV12-3/TRBV12-4 | CASSLLDRVIHEQYF
TRBJ1-2 | . | TRBV19 | CASSVGGSHYGYTF
TRBJ2-1 | . | TRBV2 | CASSEFPRGSSYNEQFF
TRBJ2-1 | . | TRBV3-1 | CASSHLDTLSYNEQFF
TRBJ2-3 | few | TRBV4-3 | CASSQARRTDTQYF
TRBJ2-7 | few | TRBV7-9 | CASSDQTSGGRYEQYF
TRBJ2-3 | few | TRBV6-5 | CASSYVAGATDTQYF
TRBJ2-1 | . | TRBV9 | CASSVGHEVDNEQFF
TRBJ1-2 | . | TRBV2 | CASSEDLGHINYGYTF
TRBJ2-1 | few | TRBV7-9 | CASVPESGDYYNEQFF
TRBJ2-7 | . | TRBV11-2 | CASSLRGAWEQYF
TRBJ2-1 | few | TRBV29-1 | CSVGGPPQEGLIYTEQFF
TRBJ1-2 | few | TRBV4-1 | CASSQDRGTPNYGYTF
TRBJ1-4 | . | TRBV7-6 | CASSLAEMTGGGEKLFF
TRBJ1-1 | . | TRBV6-5 | CASSWDRGTEAFF
TRBJ2-4 | few | TRBV7-9 | CASSLGLAGAKNIQYF
TRBJ1-1 | few | TRBV5-6 | CASSPGQGSMNTEAFF
TRBJ2-5 | few | TRBV6-2/TRBV6-3 | CASSYSNGLGETQYF
TRBJ2-7 | . | TRBV25-1 | CASSAGLEQYF
TRBJ1-5 | . | TRBV7-3 | CASSSTVTGHQPQHF
TRBJ1-6 | . | TRBV27 | CASSLSPRAGSPLHF
TRBJ2-1 | few | TRBV4-3 | CASSQDMGGGFYNEQFF
TRBJ2-7 | few | TRBV4-1 | CASSQVAGTGYEQYF
TRBJ2-2 | few | TRBV29-1 | CSARQGDTGELFF
TRBJ2-3 | few | TRBV4-3 | CASSQDLVGGTQYF
TRBJ1-1 | few | TRBV5-1 | CASSEGLSTEAFF
TRBJ2-1 | . | TRBV4-1 | CASSARGGLGDEQFF
TRBJ1-1 | . | TRBV9 | CASSLEAGTTEAFF
TRBJ2-1 | few | TRBV6-5 | CASKVLAGAYNEQFF
TRBJ2-7 | . | TRBV29-1 | CSVALDHSYEQYF
TRBJ2-5 | few | TRBV29-1 | CSVEAGGETQYF
TRBJ2-1 | . | TRBV15 | CATSRVSGWDEQFF
TRBJ1-2 | . | TRBV2 | CATRDRGRPGYGYTF
TRBJ2-7 | . | TRBV5-6 | CASSLDPREQYF
TRBJ1-1 | . | TRBV29-1 | CSVGIITEAFF
TRBJ2-7 | . | TRBV4-2 | CASSQETGEAYEQYF
TRBJ1-2 | . | TRBV19 | CASLQGSHGYTF
TRBJ1-3 | . | TRBV7-9 | CASSDGLLTTIYF
TRBJ2-1 | many | TRBV7-6 | CASSLGGEQFF
TRBJ1-6 | . | TRBV4-1 | CASSQGHRGNSPLHF
TRBJ2-5 | . | TRBV4-1 | CASSHAVGRETQYF
TRBJ2-3 | few | TRBV4-3 | CASSQDDQAGDTDTQYF
TRBJ1-1 | . | TRBV20-1 | CSAPGGFEAFF
TRBJ1-2 | few | TRBV29-1 | CSVEDRSNYGYTF
TRBJ2-7 | few | TRBV7-9 | CASSSPRPEQYF
TRBJ2-1 | . | TRBV2 | CASTLDPGQLNEQFF